Presented here are 12 T cell receptor beta chains from one specimen sequenced in a study of human T cells and chemical hapten exposure. Time point given: healthy volunteer bleed at 2 weeks. Unfractionated whole blood yielded the extracted total RNA. TCRdb re-called the RACE reads through MiXCR, storing one row per CDR3 protein. The profile shows 50,000 or so distinct CDR3 sequences, about 4.1% of them singletons. The sample was whole blood. The receptor set was obtained from a human donor in good health. Some clones in this sample may be carry-over from other donors' samples.

This clonotype was detected ten times or more. The chain couples TRBV14 to TRBJ2-1; 8 bases agree with TRBD2. V was pared by 0 bases and J by 4 bases, with 5 bases of the junction left unmatched. Germline CDR1 reads SGHDN; CDR2 reads FVKESK. The CDR3 spans 16 residues. The CDR3 DNA sequence: TGTGCCAGCAGCCAAGAGTGGGCTAGCGGGTACAATGAGCAGTTCTTC. Translation: CASSQEWASGYNEQFF. Complete variable domain (other parts from reference TRBV14 and TRBJ2-1): EAGVTQFPSHSVIEKGQTVTLRCDPISGHDNLYWYRRVMGKEIKFLLHFVKESKQDESGMPNNRFLAERTGGTYSTLKVQPAELEDSGVYFCASSQEWASGYNEQFFGPGTRLTVL.

This clonotype was detected ten times or more. The chain carries TRBV5-1 and TRBJ2-3, with 9 bases aligning to TRBD1. The junction had 19 bases not matched to a gene; V was cut back by 0 bases and J by 5 bases. Germline CDR1 reads SGHRS; CDR2 reads YFSETQ. The CDR3 has 20 amino acids. CDR3 DNA: TGCGCCAGCAGCTTGGAAGGGATGGCCGTGGGACAGGGAGAGGGAGATACGCAGTATTTT. Amino acid sequence: CASSLEGMAVGQGEGDTQYF.

This clonotype has a count of ten or more. The chain recombines TRBV21-1 with TRBJ2-7; TRBD1, the table's D call, lacks a check against the DNA. TRBV21-1 is tagged as a pseudogene. CDR3 length: 16 residues. DNA for the CDR3: TGTGCCAGCAGCAAAAAGGGGACAGGGGGCTCCTACGAGCAGTACTTC. This sequence encodes CASSKKGTGGSYEQYF.

This clonotype has ten or more counts. J is TRBJ1-2 and V is TRBV11-2, with D unclear. Trimming shortened V by 5 bases and J by 3 bases, and 13 bases separated the two germline ends. This CDR3 comprises 14 residues. In germline, CDR1 is SGHAT, CDR2 FQNNGV. The DNA for the CDR3 is TGTGCCAGCAGCCCCACCAGGACGGACTATGGCTACACCTTC. This sequence encodes CASSPTRTDYGYTF.

This clonotype showed up many times. The V call is TRBV7-2, the J call TRBJ2-3; 8 bases line up with TRBD2. From germline, CDR1 is SGHTA and CDR2 FQGNSA. The CDR3 covers 17 residues. V trimming: 2 bases; J trimming: 3 bases; junction bases outside the gene matches: 10. The CDR3 DNA is TGTGCCAGCAGCTTAAGCCGCCCAGCTAGCGGGACAGATACGCAGTATTTT. Amino acids: CASSLSRPASGTDTQYF.

This clonotype came up a few times. This chain uses TRBV20-1 with TRBJ1-2; 7 bases match TRBD1. V gave up 4 bases and J gave up 2 bases; unmatched junction bases: 10. There are 15 residues in the CDR3. Germline CDR1 reads DFQATT; CDR2 reads SNEGSKA (reference sequence). The CDR3 nucleotides are TGCAGTGCTATCGGGACAGACAAATTCAACTATGGCTACACCTTC. Protein product: CSAIGTDKFNYGYTF.

This clonotype occurred many times. V and J are TRBV12-3 or TRBV12-4 and TRBJ2-1, with D perhaps matching TRBD2 (7 bases). V shed 6 bases and J shed 11 bases, with 20 bases lying between them. The CDR3 loop spans 14 amino acids. CDR3 DNA: TGTGCCAGCAGGCCTCGAGAACTGCGGGGGCAGCAGTTCTTC. Amino acid sequence: CASRPRELRGQQFF.

This clonotype was seen repeatedly, ten times or more. The chain couples TRBV6-5 to TRBJ1-3; perhaps TRBD1 as D (6 bases). Germline V gene data show CDR1 as MNHEY and CDR2 as SVGAGI. The V gene lost 9 bases and the J gene lost 8 bases, with 11 bases spanning the gap. This CDR3 spans 11 amino acids. This CDR3 is CASKGGHTIYF. The CDR3 DNA follows: TGTGCCAGTAAGGGGGGTCACACCATATATTTT.

This clonotype has ten or more counts. The chain joins TRBV10-3 to TRBJ1-1, with D maybe TRBD1 (6 bases). The CDR3 is 14 residues long. V lost 6 bases and J lost 2, with 13 bases in between. Per the germline V gene, CDR1 is ENHRY and CDR2 is SYGVKD. The CDR3 nucleotides read TGTGCCATCAGGGCGGGGGGCGCAAACACTGAAGCTTTCTTT. Its protein product is CAIRAGGANTEAFF.

This clonotype was picked up a small number of times. The rearrangement links TRBV6-5 to TRBJ2-4; tentatively, D is TRBD2 (5 bases). This CDR3 is built from 16 residues. From germline, CDR1 is MNHEY and CDR2 SVGAGI. The ends were cut back, 0 bases at V and 1 base at J, with 10 bases in the middle. Here the CDR3 reads CASSYSTTLAKNIQYF. CDR3 nucleotides: TGTGCCAGCAGTTACTCGACTACCCTGGCCAAAAACATTCAGTACTTC.

This clonotype has more than one count but fewer than ten. The chain carries TRBV29-1 and TRBJ1-5; 9 nucleotides match TRBD1. V shed 7 bases and J 6 bases; nucleotides not matched to a gene: 7. Germline lookup yields CDR1 SQVTM and CDR2 ANQGSEA. CDR3 size: 13 residues. This chain's CDR3 is CSGGDRVSQPQHF. CDR3 in DNA: TGCAGCGGAGGGGACAGGGTGAGTCAGCCCCAGCATTTT. Full variable domain (missing parts from reference TRBV29-1 and TRBJ1-5): SAVISQKPSRDICQRGTSLTIQCQVDSQVTMMFWYRQQPGQSLTLIATANQGSEATYESGFVIDKFPISRPNLTFSTLTVSNMSPEDSSIYLCSGGDRVSQPQHFGDGTRLSIL.

This clonotype has at least ten counts. This rearrangement joins TRBV6-5 to TRBJ2-7, with TRBD2 identical over 12 bases. Trimming took 8 bases from V and 3 from J; bases not matched to a gene: 2. The CDR3 consists of 13 residues. Germline V gene lookup returns CDR1 MNHEY and CDR2 SVGAGI. The CDR3 coding sequence is TGTGCCAGCGGGACTAGCGGGTTCTACGAGCAGTACTTC. Amino acid sequence: CASGTSGFYEQYF.